A selection of T cell receptor beta chains follows, all from one sample in a study of shared clonotypes between healthy human individuals. Some clones are missing from TCRdb's copy, which holds only in-frame ones; the method was immunoSEQ multiplex PCR. The profile shows about 2 million clones, over 85% of them singletons. The sequenced sample was naive CD8+ T cells sorted from blood. Source of these receptors: a man between 18 and 35 years old in good health. Both conserved end residues are part of each CDR3. The D gene is left open where the match is weak. A row's size may be missing; if present it is once, few, many or a size class.

>.|TRBV9|.|TRBJ2-7
CASSGDETGGEQYF
TGTGCCAGCAGCGGGGACGAGACCGGGGGCGAGCAGTACTTC
>.|TRBV4-3|.|TRBJ1-4
CASSQDWGTFEKLFF
TGCGCCAGCAGCCAAGATTGGGGGACTTTTGAAAAACTGTTTTTT
>.|TRBV9|.|TRBJ1-1
CASSASGTTDEAFF
TGTGCCAGCAGCGCCAGCGGGACTACGGATGAAGCTTTCTTT
>.|TRBV4-3|TRBD2|TRBJ2-1
CASSQDRGLAGGFPNEQFF
TGCGCCAGCAGCCAAGATAGGGGGCTAGCGGGAGGATTTCCCAATGAGCAGTTCTTC
>once|TRBV10-3|.|TRBJ2-1
CAISEGGSDNEQFF
TGTGCCATCAGTGAGGGTGGCTCCGACAATGAGCAGTTCTTC
>.|TRBV30|TRBD1|TRBJ2-7
CAWSPGQGAYEQYF
TGTGCCTGGAGTCCGGGACAGGGAGCCTACGAGCAGTACTTC
>.|TRBV12-5|.|TRBJ1-2
CASGLALRDRPNYGYTF
TGTGCTAGTGGTTTGGCACTGCGAGACAGACCTAACTATGGCTACACCTTC
>.|TRBV5-1|.|TRBJ2-7
CASSLGLDYEQYF
TGCGCCAGCAGCTTAGGGCTAGACTACGAGCAGTACTTC
>.|TRBV5-6|.|TRBJ1-1
CASSWAGSEANTEAFF
TGTGCCAGCAGCTGGGCGGGCAGCGAAGCAAACACTGAAGCTTTCTTT
>.|TRBV27|.|TRBJ2-5
CASTSPGLGETQYF
TGTGCCAGCACCTCTCCAGGGTTGGGGGAGACCCAGTACTTC
>.|TRBV7-9|TRBD2|TRBJ2-5
CASSFLAGIETQYF
TGTGCCAGCAGCTTTTTAGCGGGAATAGAGACCCAGTACTTC
>.|TRBV29-1|.|TRBJ1-2
CSVESASWGYTF
TGCAGCGTTGAAAGCGCCAGCTGGGGCTACACCTTC
>.|TRBV4-1|.|TRBJ2-1
CASSQHQGGNEQFF
TGCGCCAGCAGCCAACACCAGGGGGGGAATGAGCAGTTCTTC
>.|TRBV4-3|.|TRBJ1-4
CASSQAANYEKLFF
TGCGCCAGCAGCCAAGCAGCAAACTATGAAAAACTGTTTTTT
>.|TRBV29-1|TRBD2|TRBJ2-3
CSVEEIAGGVDTQYF
TGCAGCGTTGAAGAAATAGCGGGAGGTGTTGATACGCAGTATTTT
>.|TRBV4-1|TRBD1|TRBJ1-5
CASSQVGQGKQPQHF
TGCGCCAGCAGCCAAGTAGGACAGGGAAAGCAGCCCCAGCATTTT
>once|TRBV7-9|.|TRBJ2-7
CASSFREGEGGEQYF
TGTGCCAGCAGCTTTCGTGAGGGGGAAGGTGGCGAGCAGTACTTC
>.|TRBV4-1|TRBD2|TRBJ2-7
CASSRQGGTDSYEQYF
TGCGCCAGCAGCCGTCAGGGAGGGACCGACTCCTACGAGCAGTACTTC
>.|TRBV4-1|.|TRBJ2-7
CASSQAPGSVGEQYF
TGCGCCAGCAGCCAAGCCCCCGGGAGTGTCGGCGAGCAGTACTTC
>.|TRBV5-1|.|TRBJ1-3
CASSLGSGNTIYF
TGCGCCAGCTCCCTGGGATCTGGAAACACCATATATTTT
>.|TRBV11-2|TRBD1|TRBJ1-2
CASSLTGQGAAGYTF
TGTGCCAGCAGCTTAACGGGACAGGGGGCGGCTGGCTACACCTTC
>.|TRBV9|TRBD2|TRBJ2-3
CASSGPGLAGNTDTQYF
TGTGCCAGCAGCGGACCGGGACTAGCGGGGAACACAGATACGCAGTATTTT